This section outlines one TCR beta chain sequence together with its context. This record comes from a study of blood T cell repertoires in COVID-19. Turning to the study itself: Whether acute or convalescent, the COVID-19 samples came from the United States, Italy and Spain. Sample material is recorded as cDNA or gDNA derived from T cells, B-cell-depleted T cells, or PBMCs.

The CDR3 length is 13 residues. Germline loops: CDR1 SGHRS, CDR2 YFSETQ. Trimming removed 0 bases at V and 2 bases at J, with 5 bases between. Study processing details: The authors estimated nucleated cell counts from reference gene primer amplification. Method: immunoSEQ multiplex PCR; TCRdb's copy keeps in-frame clones and lacks some. Clone size and the V and J calls come from that table; the DNA yielded D and trimming. The sample lists approximately 24,000 clones; almost 90% were seen once. The V call is TRBV5-1, the J call TRBJ2-5, with no clear D. The origin of this receptor is an older man with acute or convalescent COVID-19. Sequencing input: peripheral blood. The CDR3 DNA reads TGCGCCAGCAGCTTGGCCAGTCAAGAGACCCAGTACTTC. Translating gives CASSLASQETQYF.